A single sample is the source of the 29 T cell receptor beta chains below, sequenced in a study of T cells in localized non-small cell lung cancer. The protocol was immunoSEQ multiplex PCR, while the TCRdb copy is restricted to in-frame clones and leaves out a portion. Of tens of thousands of clones in the sample, about 85% were seen once. The input for sequencing was peripheral blood, taken before any cancer treatment. The receptors were gathered from a woman aged 18 to 50 with stage III lung adenocarcinoma.

The rearrangement joins TRBV9 to TRBJ1-4; no reliable D call. In germline, CDR1 is SGDLS, CDR2 YYNGEE. V lost 3 bases to trimming and J lost 4 bases, with 1 base between them. The CDR3 loop spans 11 amino acids. In DNA form, the CDR3 reads TGTGCCAGCAGCGATAATGAAAAACTGTTTTTT. The encoded protein is CASSDNEKLFF.

The chain has TRBV6-6 and TRBJ1-1; TRBD1 matches 10 bases. The V segment lost 10 bases and the J segment 6 bases; nucleotides outside the gene matches: 5. The CDR3 spans 12 residues. The germline gives CDR1 MNHNY, CDR2 SVGAGI (reference sequence). The CDR3 sequence is CATRGTGAEAFF. As DNA, the CDR3 is TGTGCCACCAGAGGGACAGGGGCTGAAGCTTTCTTT.

This chain connects TRBV20-1 to TRBJ1-2; no reliable D call. The V end was cut by 5 bases, the J end by 4 bases, with 8 bases between. Germline lookup yields CDR1 DFQATT and CDR2 SNEGSKA (reference sequence). The CDR3 totals 11 residues. In DNA, the CDR3 is TGCAGTGCTCCCTTCGGCTATGGCTACACCTTC. Protein: CSAPFGYGYTF.

J is TRBJ2-7 and V is TRBV6-1; 11 nucleotides align to TRBD2. Germline CDR1 reads MNHNS; CDR2 reads SASEGT. CDR3 length equals 14 residues. The ends lost 10 bases at V and 0 bases at J; junction bases unmatched: 5. CDR3 sequence: CAISLAGASYEQYF. In DNA, the CDR3 is TGTGCCATCTCACTAGCGGGGGCCTCCTACGAGCAGTACTTC.

The V and J genes are TRBV30 and TRBJ1-5; TRBD1 aligns across 9 bases. From germline, CDR1 is GTSNPN and CDR2 SVGIG (reference sequence). Trimming took 3 bases from V and 2 from J; bases not matched to a gene: 5. The CDR3 has 15 amino acids. Here the CDR3 DNA reads TGTGCCTGGAGCCTGGGACAGGGTCGCAATCAGCCCCAGCATTTT. This translates into CAWSLGQGRNQPQHF.

The rearrangement joins TRBV27 to TRBJ2-7, with D possibly TRBD2 on 5 matching bases. Trimming took 7 bases from V and 0 from J, leaving 10 bases between them. The germline gives CDR1 MNHEY, CDR2 SMNVEV (reference sequence). The CDR3 is 13 residues long. DNA for the CDR3: TGTGCCAGCACCGAGGGCGGCTCCTACGAGCAGTACTTC. Translating it yields CASTEGGSYEQYF.

The J gene is TRBJ1-1, the V gene TRBV19; D gene unclear. The V and J ends lost 7 bases and 3 bases respectively, with 15 bases between them. This CDR3 region has 14 residues. Germline CDR1 reads LNHDA; CDR2 reads SQIVND (reference sequence). CDR3 sequence: CASNKKGRDTEAFF. As DNA, the CDR3 is TGTGCCAGTAACAAAAAAGGGAGGGACACTGAAGCTTTCTTT.

The rearrangement joins TRBV7-3 to TRBJ1-6; TRBD1 aligns across 9 bases. The CDR3 has 17 amino acids. J gave up 10 bases and V 2 bases, and 12 bases lay outside the gene matches. Germline V gene sequence: CDR1 SGHTA, CDR2 FQGTGA. The CDR3 DNA sequence: TGTGCCAGCAGCTTAGCGGCTCCGGGACAGGGCCGATCACCCCTCCACTTT. The encoded protein is CASSLAAPGQGRSPLHF.

CDR3 protein: CASSSGGQGYEQFF. In nucleotides, the CDR3 is TGTGCCAGCAGTTCCGGGGGACAGGGTTATGAGCAGTTCTTC. The chain carries TRBV6-6 and TRBJ2-1; 9 bases line up with TRBD1. The CDR3 consists of 14 residues. After removal of 4 bases from V and 8 bases from J, the junction contained 6 bases not matched to a gene. Germline CDR1 reads MNHNY; CDR2 reads SVGAGI (reference sequence).

This rearrangement joins TRBV5-5 to TRBJ1-5; 7 bases agree with TRBD1. This CDR3 contains 16 residues. J gave up 7 bases and V 1 base, and 11 bases lay outside the gene matches. Germline V CDR1 and CDR2: SGHKS, YYEKEE (reference sequence). CDR3 protein: CASSLFQGGAGQPQHF. The CDR3 region has the DNA TGTGCCAGCAGCTTGTTTCAAGGGGGCGCGGGGCAGCCCCAGCATTTT.

The J gene is TRBJ2-7, the V gene TRBV2; unclear D gene. Germline-derived CDR1 and CDR2 are SNHLY and FYNNEI. The CDR3 contains 14 residues. The germline V and J ends were trimmed by 4 bases and 0 bases, with 10 bases remaining between them. DNA of the CDR3: TGTGCCAGCAGTGTTGGCTTAAGCTCCTACGAGCAGTACTTC. As protein: CASSVGLSSYEQYF.

This clone showed up just once. This chain links TRBV4-1 with TRBJ2-1, with TRBD1 identical over 7 bases. V was clipped by 5 bases and J by 0 bases; unmatched bases: 13. Germline assignment: CDR1 MGHRA and CDR2 YSYEKL. The CDR3 length is 18 residues. The CDR3 region is CASSLGTVKDNSYNEQFF. DNA of the CDR3: TGCGCCAGCAGCTTGGGGACAGTTAAAGATAACTCCTACAATGAGCAGTTCTTC.

This chain links TRBV6-5 with TRBJ2-2; D is uncertain. Trimming shortened V by 8 bases and J by 0 bases, and 7 bases separated the two germline ends. The CDR3 spans 13 residues. Germline V CDR1 and CDR2: MNHEY, SVGAGI. The CDR3 nucleotides read TGTGCCAGCTCGCGGTCGAACACCGGGGAGCTGTTTTTT. As protein: CASSRSNTGELFF.

The gene calls are TRBV5-1 and TRBJ1-1, with D hard to call. The CDR3 loop spans 14 amino acids. CDR1 SGHRS and CDR2 YFSETQ come from the germline V gene. The V gene lost 6 bases and the J gene lost 1 base, with 13 bases spanning the gap. DNA of the CDR3: TGCGCCAGCACCCAAGCCGGGAGGAACACTGAAGCTTTCTTT. Its protein is CASTQAGRNTEAFF.

This sequence joins TRBV2 and TRBJ2-1, with 7 bases aligning to TRBD1. With V trimmed by 6 bases and J by 0 bases, 14 bases remained unmatched. Per the germline V gene, CDR1 is SNHLY and CDR2 is FYNNEI. This CDR3 spans 18 amino acids. DNA for the CDR3: TGTGCCAGCAGCGCTGGGACAGCGCGACTCAGCTCCTACAATGAGCAGTTCTTC. Its protein product is CASSAGTARLSSYNEQFF.

This chain links TRBV5-4 with TRBJ1-2; TRBD1 aligns across 8 bases. The trim removed 5 bases at V and 7 bases at J, leaving 7 bases unmatched. Germline loops: CDR1 SGHNT, CDR2 YYREEE (reference sequence). The CDR3 has 13 amino acids. This CDR3 is CASRSDRGSGYTF. The CDR3 DNA reads as TGTGCCAGCAGATCCGACAGGGGCTCTGGCTACACCTTC.

The chain links TRBV6-5 to TRBJ1-6; 8 bases agree with TRBD1. Per the germline V gene, CDR1 is MNHEY and CDR2 is SVGAGI. Unmatched junction bases numbered 8, after V lost 6 bases and J lost 7 bases. CDR3 length equals 15 residues. The CDR3, as DNA: TGTGCCAGCAGCCAGGCGGACAGGGTCAATTCACCCCTCCACTTT. Translation: CASSQADRVNSPLHF.

The chain links TRBV5-6 to TRBJ2-1; 7 nucleotides align to TRBD2. The CDR3 sequence is 14 residues long. Germline V CDR1 and CDR2: SGHDT, YYEEEE. The V gene end was trimmed by 0 bases and the J gene end by 5 bases; junction bases not matched to a gene: 2. This CDR3 reads CASSLVGGNNEQFF. CDR3 nucleotide sequence: TGTGCCAGCAGCTTGGTCGGGGGGAACAATGAGCAGTTCTTC.

The gene calls are TRBV15 and TRBJ2-1, with 9 bases matching TRBD2. From germline, CDR1 is LNHNV and CDR2 YYDKDF (reference sequence). Trimming at V came to 0 bases and at J to 7 bases, leaving 10 bases not matched to a gene. The CDR3 covers 17 residues. The CDR3 region is CATSRELRAGGANEQFF. CDR3 in DNA: TGTGCCACCAGCAGAGAACTTCGAGCGGGGGGTGCAAATGAGCAGTTCTTC.

This chain uses TRBV25-1 with TRBJ1-5, with TRBD1 matching over 10 bases. In germline, CDR1 is MGHDK, CDR2 SYGVNS. The CDR3 runs to 14 residues. CDR3 protein: CVIRTGGRLKPQHF. For the CDR3, the DNA is TGTGTCATTAGGACAGGGGGTAGGTTGAAGCCCCAGCATTTT.

This clone was found a few times. The V and J genes are TRBV5-1 and TRBJ1-4; 7 nucleotides agree with TRBD1. Trimming cost V 2 bases and J 8 bases; bases outside gene matches: 9. This CDR3 comprises 15 residues. Looked up from germline, CDR1 is SGHRS and CDR2 is YFSETQ. CDR3 bases: TGCGCCAGCAGCTTTAGAGGACAGGCGGGGGAAAAACTGTTTTTT. As protein: CASSFRGQAGEKLFF. Variable domain in full (rest from reference TRBV5-1 and TRBJ1-4): KAGVTQTPRYLIKTRGQQVTLSCSPISGHRSVSWYQQTPGQGLQFLFEYFSETQRNKGNFPGRFSGRQFSNSRSEMNVSTLELGDSALYLCASSFRGQAGEKLFFGSGTQLSVL.

The CDR3 sequence is CASSLTSGNTIYF. CDR3 nucleotides: TGTGCCAGCAGCCTCACATCTGGAAACACCATATATTTT. The J gene is TRBJ1-3, the V gene TRBV11-2; D unresolved. Trimming cost V 5 bases and J 1 base, with 6 bases left between them. This CDR3 region has 13 residues. Germline values: CDR1 SGHAT, CDR2 FQNNGV.

V gene TRBV5-6 combines with J gene TRBJ2-1, with a possible D match to TRBD1 (5 bases). The V and J ends lost 5 bases and 4 bases respectively, with 16 bases between them. Germline CDR1 reads SGHDT; CDR2 reads YYEEEE. The CDR3 has 15 amino acids. This CDR3 is CASRSLLDIYNEQFF. For the CDR3, the DNA is TGTGCCAGCAGGTCCCTCTTGGACATTTACAATGAGCAGTTCTTC.

The rearrangement joins TRBV5-1 to TRBJ2-3; 8 bases line up with TRBD2. CDR1 is SGHRS and CDR2 is YFSETQ in the germline V gene. CDR3 length: 16 residues. Trimming at V came to 0 bases and at J to 1 base, leaving 4 bases not matched to a gene. The CDR3 loop reads CASSLEVGGGTDTQYF. The CDR3 bases are TGCGCCAGCAGCTTGGAGGTCGGGGGGGGCACAGATACGCAGTATTTT.

The chain links TRBV30 to TRBJ2-2; D might be TRBD1 (6 bases). V was shortened by 3 bases and J by 4 bases, with 12 bases between the two germline ends. The CDR3 consists of 14 residues. Germline V CDR1 and CDR2: GTSNPN, SVGIG (reference sequence). The CDR3, as DNA: TGTGCCTGGAGAGGTAGGGGGTTCACCGGGGAGCTGTTTTTT. Protein product: CAWRGRGFTGELFF.

The V call is TRBV11-2, the J call TRBJ1-6, with TRBD1 identical over 9 bases. The CDR3 has 17 amino acids. Germline V gene sequence: CDR1 SGHAT, CDR2 FQNNGV. After removal of 4 bases from V and 7 bases from J, the junction contained 11 bases not matched to a gene. The CDR3 here is CASSSLQGAKINSPLHF. The CDR3 DNA reads as TGTGCCAGCAGCTCGCTACAGGGGGCAAAAATCAATTCACCCCTCCACTTT.

The V gene is TRBV19, the J gene TRBJ2-1; perhaps TRBD2 as D (6 bases). CDR3 length equals 17 residues. Trimming left V 1 base short and J 4 bases short, with 17 bases between. Germline values: CDR1 LNHDA, CDR2 SQIVND (reference sequence). The CDR3 DNA is TGTGCCAGTAGTATAGCCCGGAGGGGTTCTACTTACAATGAGCAGTTCTTC. Translating gives CASSIARRGSTYNEQFF.

A few counts support this clone. This chain joins TRBV19 and TRBJ1-2, with 10 bases matching TRBD1. The CDR3 loop spans 12 amino acids. Trimming removed 11 bases from V and 8 bases from J; junction bases left unmatched: 8. Germline V gene data show CDR1 as LNHDA and CDR2 as SQIVND (reference sequence). The CDR3 protein is CARRETGGGYTF. The DNA of the CDR3 is TGTGCCCGTCGTGAGACAGGGGGCGGCTACACCTTC.

The V and J genes are TRBV7-9 and TRBJ2-7; D call uncertain. Germline V gene lookup returns CDR1 SEHNR and CDR2 FQNEAQ (reference sequence). The V and J ends lost 3 bases and 0 bases respectively, with 3 bases between them. The CDR3 is made up of 12 amino acids. The CDR3 DNA sequence: TGTGCCAGCAGCTTCTCCTCCTACGAGCAGTACTTC. Translating it yields CASSFSSYEQYF.